This TCR beta chain comes out of a study of blood T cell repertoires in COVID-19. The CDR3 runs to 14 residues. Germline CDR1 SGHVS, CDR2 FNYEAQ. The germline V and J ends were trimmed by 2 bases and 8 bases, with 12 bases remaining between them. The repertoire was sequenced with immunoSEQ multiplex PCR; TCRdb's copy has only in-frame clones and lacks some. The repertoire includes roughly 150,000 clones, around 84% of them detected once, and 5% sits in the top ten. Source material: peripheral blood. This chain joins TRBV7-6 and TRBJ1-4; no firm D call. This TCR was recovered from a woman in her 50s with acute or convalescent COVID-19. The chain's CDR3 is CASSLRSREEKLFF. The DNA for the CDR3 is TGTGCCAGCAGCTTACGAAGTAGGGAGGAAAAACTGTTTTTT.